The source of this TCR beta chain is a study of T cells in women clearing cervical HPV infection. Study at large: Women with histologically confirmed HPV16-related CIN3 or worse, 2 with invasive cancer, served as cases. For cases, blood was sampled a median approximately 150 days after lesion detection, interquartile range roughly 85 to 220 days. General study results and limits: TRBV6-7 relative abundance averaged roughly 0.099% in cases and under 0.2% in controls. Each sample's T-cell count was unknown, possibly confounding richness.

The V end lost 5 bases, the J end lost 4 bases, and 14 bases lay between the germline ends. From germline, CDR1 is LNHDA and CDR2 SQIVND (reference sequence). This CDR3 is built from 15 residues. Remarks on this clone: The antigen remains undetermined. The read halts 3 residues ahead of the CDR3 end, with the missing end drawn from the germline J gene.

Assay used: immunoSEQ multiplex PCR; TCRdb lists only in-frame clones, some missing. Seen in this sample are 15,000 to 20,000 clones; the ten most common clones hold about 10%. The gene calls are TRBV19 and TRBJ1-4; the D gene is possibly TRBD1 (5 bases). Sequencing was performed on blood buffy coat. This receptor was obtained from a woman between 18 and 70 years old with a cervical HPV16 infection that either progressed to CIN3+ or cleared (not recorded which). The CDR3 region is CASSAHSGGNEKLFF. The CDR3 bases that were read are TGTGCCAGTAGTGCCCACTCGGGGGGTAATGAAAAA. The complete variable domain, with remaining parts taken from reference TRBV19 and TRBJ1-4, reads DGGITQSPKYLFRKEGQNVTLSCEQNLNHDAMYWYRQDPGQGLRLIYYSQIVNDFQKGDIAEGYSVSREKKESFPLTVTSAQKNPTAFYLCASSAHSGGNEKLFFGSGTQLSVL.